This T cell receptor beta chain stems from a study of PD-1 blockade in classical Hodgkin lymphoma. A note on this clone: No antigen is known for it.

Study-level findings and limits: There was a significant rise in CD4+ TCR diversity by C4D1, with no such rise for CD8+.

The sample's time point: cycle 4 day 1 (C4D1), after five to seven weeks of nivolumab. Every single patient, without exception, relapsed after autologous stem cell transplantation, and brentuximab vedotin exposure varied. Trimming removed 2 bases at V and 13 bases at J, with 12 bases between. The germline V gene has CDR1 LNHNV and CDR2 YYDKDF (reference sequence). The CDR3 runs 12 residues. The assay was immunoSEQ multiplex PCR, and TCRdb's table has in-frame clones only and misses some. The sample shows 80,000 to 100,000 clones, about 92% of them seen only once. Sample: peripheral blood mononuclear cells (PBMCs), taken before the fourth cycle of nivolumab. The sequence came from a human donor with classical Hodgkin lymphoma. The chain joins TRBV15 to TRBJ1-5; possibly TRBD1 for D (5 bases). The CDR3 loop is CATSRIQGNQHF. CDR3 DNA sequence: TGTGCCACCAGCAGAATCCAGGGTAATCAGCATTTT.